This T cell receptor beta chain was sequenced in a study of T cell responses to AZD1222 COVID-19 vaccine. CDR3 length: 17 amino acids. Per the germline V gene, CDR1 is LGHNA and CDR2 is YSLEER. Trimming removed 4 bases from V and 6 bases from J, with 23 bases in between. A note on this clone: Its antigen is unknown.

Study conclusions and caveats: Reports indicate that nearly half of spike-specific TCRs are directed at unmutated variant regions. Donors were mostly white British, more females; clonal diversity possibly underestimated. Vaccine-related CD4 TCRs covered spike, predominating at 160-218 and 743-854.

The repertoire was sequenced with immunoSEQ multiplex PCR; TCRdb's copy has only in-frame clones and lacks some. The table includes around 160,000 clones, 90% to 95% detected once. The V gene is TRBV4-3, the J gene TRBJ2-3; D may correspond to TRBD1 or TRBD2 (5 bases each). Specimen: peripheral blood, collected on day 0 of AZD1222 vaccination. The sequence came from an adult in good health. CDR3 bases: TGCGCCAGCAGCCCATTAAGAGGGGAAAGCCCCACGGATACGCAGTATTTT. Encoded protein: CASSPLRGESPTDTQYF.